This is a list of T cell receptor beta chains from one sample in a study of T cells in Graves' hyperthyroidism and ophthalmopathy. From the multiplex PCR reads, TCRdb called clonotypes with MiXCR, one entry per CDR3 protein. This table holds approximately 600,000 distinct CDR3 sequences, roughly 14% found once. The specimen was blood. The receptors originated from a woman in her thirties or forties with Graves' ophthalmopathy. CDR3s include the opening cysteine and the closing phenylalanine or tryptophan. Each record gives: V gene, J gene, clone size, D gene, CDR3 DNA, CDR3 protein. D genes are given only for firm matches. Part of the rows lack a size; the others show once, few, many or a class for expanded clones.

TRBV19	TRBJ1-2	many	TRBD1	TGTGCCAGTCGACCCTCTTACGCGACAGGGCGGGTCGGCTACACCTTC	CASRPSYATGRVGYTF
TRBV11-3	TRBJ2-7	many	TRBD1	TGTGCCAGCACCCGGACAGGGGGACCCTACGAGCAGTACTTC	CASTRTGGPYEQYF
TRBV10-3	TRBJ2-5	.	.	TGTGCCATCAGACAGGGGACTGGGGAGACCCAGTACTTC	CAIRQGTGETQYF
TRBV12-3/TRBV12-4	TRBJ2-5	.	TRBD2	TGTGCCAGCAGCCCCGGGACTAGCGGGTGGCGAGAGACCCAGTACTTC	CASSPGTSGWRETQYF
TRBV4-3	TRBJ2-4	many	.	TGCGCCAGCAGCCAAGATGAGGGGGGGCAGGGACTAGCCAAAAACATTCAGTACTTC	CASSQDEGGQGLAKNIQYF
TRBV6-2/TRBV6-3	TRBJ1-5	.	.	TGTGCCAGCAGTTACGGAGAAGGGGATCGCAATCAGCCCCAGCATTTT	CASSYGEGDRNQPQHF
TRBV28	TRBJ1-2	many	.	TGTGCCAGCAGTTTATCGGTCAGGGGCCATGGCTACACCTTC	CASSLSVRGHGYTF
TRBV29-1	TRBJ1-2	many	.	TGCAGCGTCATCGGGACCGTCTATGGCTACACCTTC	CSVIGTVYGYTF
TRBV2	TRBJ2-5	many	.	TGTGCCAGCCGGGCTCAAACTCAAGAGACCCAGTACTTC	CASRAQTQETQYF
TRBV5-1	TRBJ2-7	few	TRBD2	TGCGCCAGCAGCGTTAGCGGGAGGAGCGACTACGAGCAGTACTTC	CASSVSGRSDYEQYF
TRBV10-3	TRBJ2-5	few	.	TGTGCCATCAGTGAAGGCAGTAACACCCAAGAGGCCCAGTACTTC	CAISEGSNTQEAQYF
TRBV5-1	TRBJ2-2	.	TRBD2	TGCGCCAGCAGATTGGTGCTAGCGGGTCCCGGGGAGCTGTTTTTT	CASRLVLAGPGELFF
TRBV5-6	TRBJ2-7	.	.	TGTGCCAGCAGCTACCGGACCGGAACGGTAACCTACGAGCAGTACTTC	CASSYRTGTVTYEQYF
TRBV6-1	TRBJ1-2	many	TRBD1	TGTGCCAGCAGAGAGACGGGACAGCCATATGGCTACACCTTC	CASRETGQPYGYTF
TRBV7-2	TRBJ2-7	many	.	TGTGCCAGCAGCCCGGGACCCCCCTACGAGCAGTACTTC	CASSPGPPYEQYF
TRBV29-1	TRBJ1-3	many	.	TGCAGCGTTGAACTCAACGGGGACACCATATATTTT	CSVELNGDTIYF
TRBV28	TRBJ1-2	few	.	TGTGCCAGCAGTTTAACATTCTATGGCTACACCTTC	CASSLTFYGYTF
TRBV20-1	TRBJ1-5	.	.	TGCAGTGCTAGAGCCGTTGGTCAGCCCCAGCATTTT	CSARAVGQPQHF
TRBV12-3/TRBV12-4	TRBJ1-3	.	.	TGTGCCAGCAACACGAACGGGGCTGGAAACACCATATATTTT	CASNTNGAGNTIYF
TRBV28	TRBJ2-7	many	.	TGTGCCAGCAACTCCGGAGGCTACGAGCAGTACTTC	CASNSGGYEQYF
TRBV7-2	TRBJ1-5	.	TRBD1	TGTGCCAGCAGCGCACAACAGGGGGGCGGGCAGCCCCAGCATTTT	CASSAQQGGGQPQHF
TRBV6-2/TRBV6-3	TRBJ1-1	.	.	TGTGCCAGCAGTTCTGGACAGCGACGTGTTGCTTTCTTT	CASSSGQRRVAFF
TRBV11-1	TRBJ2-2	many	TRBD2	TGTGCCAGCAGCTTAGCACTAGCGGGAGACGGGGAGCTGTTTTTT	CASSLALAGDGELFF
TRBV28	TRBJ2-5	many	TRBD2	TGTGCCAGCAGTTCCCCACTAGCGGGAGAGGAGACCCAGTACTTC	CASSSPLAGEETQYF
TRBV6-2/TRBV6-3	TRBJ1-5	many	.	TGTGCCAGCAGGGAAGACGGCAATCAGCCCCAGCATTTT	CASREDGNQPQHF
TRBV29-1	TRBJ1-1	many	.	TGCAGCGTTGGATATCTGATACAGACGATGAACACTGAAGCTTTCTTT	CSVGYLIQTMNTEAFF
TRBV6-1	TRBJ1-2	.	TRBD1	TGTGCCAGCATCCCCGGGACAGGGGGGTGGTATGGCTACACCTTC	CASIPGTGGWYGYTF